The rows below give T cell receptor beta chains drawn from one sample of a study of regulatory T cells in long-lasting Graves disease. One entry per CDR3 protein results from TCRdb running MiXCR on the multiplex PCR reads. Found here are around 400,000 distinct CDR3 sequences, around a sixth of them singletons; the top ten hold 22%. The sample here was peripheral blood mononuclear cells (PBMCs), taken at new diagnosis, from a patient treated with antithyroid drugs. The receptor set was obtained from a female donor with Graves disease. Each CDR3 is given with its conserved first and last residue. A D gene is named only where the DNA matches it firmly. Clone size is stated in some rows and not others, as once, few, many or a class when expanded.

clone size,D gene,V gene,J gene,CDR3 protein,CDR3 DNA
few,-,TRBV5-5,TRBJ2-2,CASSLNPNTGELFF,TGTGCCAGCAGCTTGAATCCGAACACCGGGGAGCTGTTTTTT
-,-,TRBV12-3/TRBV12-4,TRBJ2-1,CASSPGTYEQFF,TGTGCCAGCAGTCCCGGGACCTACGAGCAGTTCTTC
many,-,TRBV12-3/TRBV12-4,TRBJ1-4,CASSLDGINEKLFF,TGTGCCAGCAGTTTAGACGGGATTAATGAAAAACTGTTTTTT
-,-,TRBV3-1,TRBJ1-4,CASSPAVGPNEKLFF,TGTGCCAGCAGCCCAGCCGTCGGGCCTAATGAAAAACTGTTTTTT
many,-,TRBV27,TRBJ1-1,CASSQGPLGTEAFF,TGTGCCAGCAGTCAAGGGCCCCTTGGGACTGAAGCTTTCTTT
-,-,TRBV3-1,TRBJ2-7,CASRDSGTSRYEQYF,TGTGCCAGCAGGGATTCCGGGACATCCCGCTACGAGCAGTACTTC
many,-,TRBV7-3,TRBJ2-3,CASSIAGDTQYF,TGTGCCAGCAGCATAGCCGGGGATACGCAGTATTTT
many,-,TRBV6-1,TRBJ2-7,CASSDSYEQYF,TGTGCCAGCAGTGACTCTTACGAGCAGTACTTC
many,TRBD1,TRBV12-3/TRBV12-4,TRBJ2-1,CASSFRDSPYNEQFF,TGTGCCAGCAGTTTCCGGGACAGCCCCTACAATGAGCAGTTCTTC
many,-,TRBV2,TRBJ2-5,CASRPLLGETQYF,TGTGCCTCCCGGCCCTTACTGGGGGAGACCCAGTACTTC
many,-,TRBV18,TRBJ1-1,CASSPGGREAFF,TGTGCCAGCTCACCAGGGGGCAGAGAAGCTTTCTTT
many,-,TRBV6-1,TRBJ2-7,CASRTTDEQYF,TGTGCCAGCAGGACAACGGACGAGCAGTACTTC
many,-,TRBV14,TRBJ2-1,CASSDYRGNEQFF,TGTGCCAGCAGCGACTATCGAGGGAATGAGCAGTTCTTC
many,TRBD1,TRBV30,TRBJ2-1,CAWSMGTGDYNEQFF,TGTGCCTGGAGTATGGGGACAGGGGACTACAATGAGCAGTTCTTC
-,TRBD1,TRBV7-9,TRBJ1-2,CASSLVGTGASYGYTF,TGTGCCAGCAGCTTAGTTGGGACAGGGGCTAGCTATGGCTACACCTTC
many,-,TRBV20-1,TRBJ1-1,CSAPGMEGRANTEAFF,TGCAGTGCTCCAGGTATGGAGGGGCGCGCGAACACTGAAGCTTTCTTT
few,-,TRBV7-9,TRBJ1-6,CASSLGGGHNSPLHF,TGTGCCAGCAGCTTAGGAGGGGGTCATAATTCACCCCTCCACTTT
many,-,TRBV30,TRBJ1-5,CAWSPDAYNQPQHF,TGTGCCTGGTCTCCGGACGCTTACAATCAGCCCCAGCATTTT
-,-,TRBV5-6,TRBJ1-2,CASRARGRHLARTF,TGTGCCAGCAGGGCAAGGGGACGGCACCTTGCGAGGACCTTC
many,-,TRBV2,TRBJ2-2,CASSAQGSTGELFF,TGTGCCAGCAGTGCCCAGGGGTCCACCGGGGAGCTGTTTTTT
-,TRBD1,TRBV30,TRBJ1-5,CAWSPGDRGYSNQPQHF,TGTGCCTGGAGTCCAGGGGACAGGGGATATAGCAATCAGCCCCAGCATTTT
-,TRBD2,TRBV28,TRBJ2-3,CASSQAPGGTSPTSLTDTQYF,TGTGCCAGCAGCCAAGCCCCAGGAGGGACTAGCCCTACTTCCCTCACAGATACGCAGTATTTT
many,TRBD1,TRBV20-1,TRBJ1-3,CSAGQGGGSGNTIYF,TGCAGTGCAGGACAGGGCGGGGGCTCTGGAAACACCATATATTTT
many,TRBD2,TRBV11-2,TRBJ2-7,CASSLLGGSNEQYF,TGTGCCAGCAGCTTACTCGGGGGGAGCAACGAGCAGTACTTC
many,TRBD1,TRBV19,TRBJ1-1,CASSNRGTDTEAFF,TGTGCCAGTAGTAACAGGGGAACGGACACTGAAGCTTTCTTT
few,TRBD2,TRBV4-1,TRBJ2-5,CASSQANALSGRVGETQYF,TGCGCCAGCAGCCAAGCAAATGCCCTTAGCGGGAGGGTCGGGGAGACCCAGTACTTC
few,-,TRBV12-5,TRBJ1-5,CASGWIGQPQHF,TGTGCTAGTGGTTGGATCGGTCAGCCCCAGCATTTT
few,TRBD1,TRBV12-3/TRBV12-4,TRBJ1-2,CASSLRTQGPGYTF,TGTGCCAGCAGTTTACGGACACAGGGGCCTGGCTACACCTTC
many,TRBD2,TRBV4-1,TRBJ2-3,CASSLRGGVGGDTQYF,TGCGCCAGCAGCCTCCGGGGAGGGGTGGGCGGTGATACGCAGTATTTT
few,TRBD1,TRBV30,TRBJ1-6,CAWSVQGGDALHF,TGTGCCTGGAGTGTACAGGGGGGCGACGCCCTCCACTTT
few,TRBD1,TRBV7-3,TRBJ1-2,CASSPGQGTGYGYTF,TGTGCCAGCAGCCCCGGACAGGGGACGGGCTATGGCTACACCTTC
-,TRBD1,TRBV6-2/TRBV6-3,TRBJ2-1,CASSYPPPDRGGSLNNEQFF,TGTGCCAGCAGTTACCCCCCCCCGGACAGGGGAGGGTCCCTCAACAATGAGCAGTTCTTC
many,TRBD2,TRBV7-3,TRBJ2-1,CASSLTSGSLNEQFF,TGTGCCAGCAGCTTAACGAGCGGGAGTCTAAATGAGCAGTTCTTC
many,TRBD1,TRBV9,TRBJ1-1,CASSASRTGLNTEAFF,TGTGCCAGCAGCGCCTCTAGGACAGGCTTGAACACTGAAGCTTTCTTT
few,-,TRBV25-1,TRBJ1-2,CASSETDSNYGYTF,TGTGCCAGCAGTGAGACTGATTCCAACTATGGCTACACCTTC
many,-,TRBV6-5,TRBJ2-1,CASSYGQTGYNEQFF,TGTGCCAGCAGTTACGGCCAAACAGGCTACAATGAGCAGTTCTTC
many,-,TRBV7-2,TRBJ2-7,CASSYSVWGFGDEQYF,TGTGCCAGCAGCTACAGCGTGTGGGGGTTCGGCGACGAGCAGTACTTC
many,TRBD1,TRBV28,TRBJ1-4,CASTSIGQGVDEKLFF,TGTGCCAGCACCTCGATTGGACAGGGGGTGGATGAAAAACTGTTTTTT
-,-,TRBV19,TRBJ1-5,CASSIDQGLGDQPQHF,TGTGCCAGTAGTATAGATCAAGGTCTGGGGGATCAGCCCCAGCATTTT
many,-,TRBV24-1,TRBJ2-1,CATSASNLDGHNEQFF,TGTGCCACCAGTGCCTCAAACCTAGACGGGCACAATGAGCAGTTCTTC
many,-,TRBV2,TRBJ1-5,CASSEWEQLSNQPQHF,TGTGCCAGCAGTGAATGGGAACAGTTGAGCAATCAGCCCCAGCATTTT
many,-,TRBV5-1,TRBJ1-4,CASSFGGATNEKLFF,TGCGCCAGCAGCTTTGGAGGGGCAACTAATGAAAAACTGTTTTTT
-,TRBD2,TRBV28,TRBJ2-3,CASSLGTSGAALPIDTQYF,TGTGCCAGCAGTTTAGGGACTAGCGGAGCCGCCCTTCCCATTGATACGCAGTATTTT
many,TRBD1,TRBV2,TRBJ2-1,CASSENGRGPYNEQFF,TGTGCCAGCAGTGAGAACGGAAGGGGGCCCTACAATGAGCAGTTCTTC